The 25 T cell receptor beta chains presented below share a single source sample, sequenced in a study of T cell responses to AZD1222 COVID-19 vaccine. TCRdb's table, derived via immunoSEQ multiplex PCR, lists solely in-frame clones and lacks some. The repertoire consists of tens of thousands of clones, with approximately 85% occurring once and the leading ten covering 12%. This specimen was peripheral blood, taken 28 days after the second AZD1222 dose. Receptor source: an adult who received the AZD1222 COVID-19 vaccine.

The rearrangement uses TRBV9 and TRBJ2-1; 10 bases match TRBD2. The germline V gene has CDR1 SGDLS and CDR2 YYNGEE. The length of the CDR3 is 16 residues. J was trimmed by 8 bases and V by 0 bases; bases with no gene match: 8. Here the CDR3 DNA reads TGTGCCAGCAGCGTAGGAGTAGCGGGAGGTCAGGATGAGCAGTTCTTC. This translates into CASSVGVAGGQDEQFF.

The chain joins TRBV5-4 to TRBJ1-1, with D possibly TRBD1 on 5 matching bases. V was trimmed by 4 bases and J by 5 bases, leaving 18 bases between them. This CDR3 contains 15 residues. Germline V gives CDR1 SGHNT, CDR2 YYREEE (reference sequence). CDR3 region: CASSQAGFGGTEAFF. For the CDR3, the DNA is TGTGCCAGCAGCCAGGCTGGCTTCGGGGGAACTGAAGCTTTCTTT.

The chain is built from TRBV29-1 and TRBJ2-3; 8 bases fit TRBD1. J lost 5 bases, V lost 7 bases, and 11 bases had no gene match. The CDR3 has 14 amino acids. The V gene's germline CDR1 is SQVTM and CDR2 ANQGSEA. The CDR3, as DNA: TGCAGCGGTGGGACAGGTCCGTGGGAAGATACGCAGTATTTT. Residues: CSGGTGPWEDTQYF.

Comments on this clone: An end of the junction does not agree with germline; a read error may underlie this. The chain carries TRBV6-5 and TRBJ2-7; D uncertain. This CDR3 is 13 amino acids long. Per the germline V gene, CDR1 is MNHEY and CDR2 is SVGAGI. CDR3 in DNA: TGTGCCAGCAGCTACTTACCTGGCTACGAGCAGTACTTC. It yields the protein CASSYLPGYEQYF.

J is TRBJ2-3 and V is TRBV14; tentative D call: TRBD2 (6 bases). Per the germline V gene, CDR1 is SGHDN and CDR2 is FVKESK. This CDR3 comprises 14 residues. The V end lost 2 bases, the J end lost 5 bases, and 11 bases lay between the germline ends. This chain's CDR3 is CASSQWGEGDTQYF. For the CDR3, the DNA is TGTGCCAGCAGCCAATGGGGGGAAGGAGATACGCAGTATTTT. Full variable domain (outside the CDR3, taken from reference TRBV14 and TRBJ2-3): EAGVTQFPSHSVIEKGQTVTLRCDPISGHDNLYWYRRVMGKEIKFLLHFVKESKQDESGMPNNRFLAERTGGTYSTLKVQPAELEDSGVYFCASSQWGEGDTQYFGPGTRLTVL.

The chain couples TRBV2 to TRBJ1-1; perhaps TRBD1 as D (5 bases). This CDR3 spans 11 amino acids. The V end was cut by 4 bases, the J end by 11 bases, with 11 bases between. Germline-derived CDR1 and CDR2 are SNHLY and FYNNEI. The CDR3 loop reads CASSGSRAAFF. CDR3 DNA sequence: TGTGCCAGCAGTGGCAGCAGGGCCGCTTTCTTT.

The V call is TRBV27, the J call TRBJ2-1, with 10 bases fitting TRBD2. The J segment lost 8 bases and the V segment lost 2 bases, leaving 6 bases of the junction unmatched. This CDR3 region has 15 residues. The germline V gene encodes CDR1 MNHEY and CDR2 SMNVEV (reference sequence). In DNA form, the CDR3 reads TGTGCCAGCAGTTTAGTACTAGCGGGACTCGATGAGCAGTTCTTC. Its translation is CASSLVLAGLDEQFF.

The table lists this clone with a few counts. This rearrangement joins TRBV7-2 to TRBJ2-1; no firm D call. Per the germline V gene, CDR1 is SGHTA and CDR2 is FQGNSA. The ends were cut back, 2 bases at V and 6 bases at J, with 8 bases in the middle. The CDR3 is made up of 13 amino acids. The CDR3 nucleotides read TGTGCCAGCAGCTTAATTCGGATCAATGAGCAGTTCTTC. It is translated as CASSLIRINEQFF.

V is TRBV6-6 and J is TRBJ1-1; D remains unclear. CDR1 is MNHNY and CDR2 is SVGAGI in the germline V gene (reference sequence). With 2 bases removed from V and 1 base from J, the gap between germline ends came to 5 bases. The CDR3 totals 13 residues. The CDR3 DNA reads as TGTGCCAGCAGTTACATACAGAACACTGAAGCTTTCTTT. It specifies CASSYIQNTEAFF.

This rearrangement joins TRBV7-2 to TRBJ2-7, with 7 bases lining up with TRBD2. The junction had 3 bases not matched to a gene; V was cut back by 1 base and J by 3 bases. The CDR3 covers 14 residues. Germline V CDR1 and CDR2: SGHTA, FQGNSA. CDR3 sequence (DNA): TGTGCCAGCAGCTTAGAGCGGGGAGGCTACGAGCAGTACTTC. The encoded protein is CASSLERGGYEQYF. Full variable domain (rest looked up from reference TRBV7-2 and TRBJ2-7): GAGVSQSPSNKVTEKGKDVELRCDPISGHTALYWYRQSLGQGLEFLIYFQGNSAPDKSGLPSDRFSAERTGGSVSTLTIQRTQQEDSAVYLCASSLERGGYEQYFGPGTRLTVT.

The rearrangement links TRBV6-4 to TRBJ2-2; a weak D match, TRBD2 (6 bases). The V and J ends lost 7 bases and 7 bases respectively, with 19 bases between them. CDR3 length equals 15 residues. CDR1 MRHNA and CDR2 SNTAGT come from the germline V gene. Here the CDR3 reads CASTESSGVGGELFF. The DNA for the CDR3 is TGTGCCAGCACTGAGAGCTCGGGAGTCGGCGGGGAGCTGTTTTTT.

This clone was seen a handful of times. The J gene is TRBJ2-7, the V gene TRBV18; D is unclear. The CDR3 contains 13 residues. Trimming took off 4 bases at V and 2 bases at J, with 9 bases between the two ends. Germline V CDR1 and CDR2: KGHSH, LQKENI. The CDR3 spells CASSHDTTYEQYF. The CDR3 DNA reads TGTGCCAGCTCACACGATACGACCTACGAGCAGTACTTC.

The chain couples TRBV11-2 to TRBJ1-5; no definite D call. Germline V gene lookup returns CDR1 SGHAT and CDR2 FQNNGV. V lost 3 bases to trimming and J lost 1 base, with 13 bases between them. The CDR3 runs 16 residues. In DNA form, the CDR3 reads TGTGCCAGCAGCTTGGACGGGATCAGAAGCAATCAGCCCCAGCATTTT. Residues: CASSLDGIRSNQPQHF.

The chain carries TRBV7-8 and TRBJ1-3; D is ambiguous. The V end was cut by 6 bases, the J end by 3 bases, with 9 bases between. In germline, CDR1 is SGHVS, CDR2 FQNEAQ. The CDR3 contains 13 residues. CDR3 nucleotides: TGTGCCAGCAGATCTATCGGTGGAAACACCATATATTTT. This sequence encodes CASRSIGGNTIYF. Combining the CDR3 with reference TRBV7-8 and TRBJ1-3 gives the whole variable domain GAGVSQSPRYKVAKRGQDVALRCDPISGHVSLFWYQQALGQGPEFLTYFQNEAQLDKSGLPSDRFFAERPEGSVSTLKIQRTQQEDSAVYLCASRSIGGNTIYFGEGSWLTVV.

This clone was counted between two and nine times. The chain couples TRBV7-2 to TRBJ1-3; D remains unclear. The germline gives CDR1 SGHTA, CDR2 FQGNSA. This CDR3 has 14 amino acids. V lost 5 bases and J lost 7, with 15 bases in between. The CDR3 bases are TGTGCCAGCAGCCCGGGAGTCGGGTTCAACACCATATATTTT. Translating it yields CASSPGVGFNTIYF.

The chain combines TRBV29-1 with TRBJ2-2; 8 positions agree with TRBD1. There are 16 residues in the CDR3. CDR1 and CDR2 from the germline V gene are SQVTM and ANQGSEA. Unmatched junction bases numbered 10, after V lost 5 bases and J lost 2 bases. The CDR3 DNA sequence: TGCAGCGTTCGGACAGGGTGGGGGCACAACACCGGGGAGCTGTTTTTT. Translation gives CSVRTGWGHNTGELFF.

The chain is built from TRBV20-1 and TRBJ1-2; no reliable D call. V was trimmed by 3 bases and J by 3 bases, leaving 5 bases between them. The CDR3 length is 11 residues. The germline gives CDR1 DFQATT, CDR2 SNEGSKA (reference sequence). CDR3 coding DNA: TGCAGTGCTAGGGCTGACTATGGCTACACCTTC. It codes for CSARADYGYTF.

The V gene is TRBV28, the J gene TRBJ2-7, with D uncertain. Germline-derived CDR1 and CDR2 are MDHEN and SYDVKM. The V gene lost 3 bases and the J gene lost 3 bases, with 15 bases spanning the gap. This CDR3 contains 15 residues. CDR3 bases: TGTGCCAGCAGTTTCCGCAATAGTCCGATCTACGAGCAGTACTTC. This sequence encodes CASSFRNSPIYEQYF.

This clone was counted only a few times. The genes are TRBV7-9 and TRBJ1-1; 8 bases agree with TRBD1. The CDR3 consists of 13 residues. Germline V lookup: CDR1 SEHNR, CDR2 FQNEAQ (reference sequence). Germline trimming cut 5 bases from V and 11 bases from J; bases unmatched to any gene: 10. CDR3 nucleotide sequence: TGTGCCAGCAGCAATATGCAGGGGGCGCAGGCTTTCTTT. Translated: CASSNMQGAQAFF.

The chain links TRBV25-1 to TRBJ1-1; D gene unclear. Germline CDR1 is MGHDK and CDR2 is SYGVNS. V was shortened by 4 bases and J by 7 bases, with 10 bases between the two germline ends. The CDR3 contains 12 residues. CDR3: CASSGGLLEAFF. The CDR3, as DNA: TGTGCCAGCAGTGGTGGCCTACTTGAAGCTTTCTTT.

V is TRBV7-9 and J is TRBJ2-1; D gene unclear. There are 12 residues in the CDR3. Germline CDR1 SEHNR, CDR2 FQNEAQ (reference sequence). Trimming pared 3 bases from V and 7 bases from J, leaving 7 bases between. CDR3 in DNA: TGTGCCAGCAGCTTGAGTGGGAATGAGCAGTTCTTC. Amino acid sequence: CASSLSGNEQFF.

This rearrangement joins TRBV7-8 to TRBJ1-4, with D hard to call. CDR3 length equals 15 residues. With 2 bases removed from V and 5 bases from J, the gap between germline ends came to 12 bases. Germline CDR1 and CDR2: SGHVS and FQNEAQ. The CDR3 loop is CASSLLVGINEKLFF. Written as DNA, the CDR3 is TGTGCCAGCAGCTTACTCGTAGGGATAAATGAAAAACTGTTTTTT.

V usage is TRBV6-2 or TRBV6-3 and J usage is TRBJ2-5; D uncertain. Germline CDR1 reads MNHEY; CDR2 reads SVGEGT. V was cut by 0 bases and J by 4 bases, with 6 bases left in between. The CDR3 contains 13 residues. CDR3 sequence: CASSYSSRETQYF. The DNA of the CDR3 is TGTGCCAGCAGTTACTCGAGTAGAGAGACCCAGTACTTC.

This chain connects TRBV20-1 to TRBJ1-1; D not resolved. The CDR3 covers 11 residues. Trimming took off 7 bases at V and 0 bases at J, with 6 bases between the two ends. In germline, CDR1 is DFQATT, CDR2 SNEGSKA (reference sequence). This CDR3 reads CSGTMNTEAFF. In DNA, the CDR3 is TGCAGTGGAACCATGAACACTGAAGCTTTCTTT.

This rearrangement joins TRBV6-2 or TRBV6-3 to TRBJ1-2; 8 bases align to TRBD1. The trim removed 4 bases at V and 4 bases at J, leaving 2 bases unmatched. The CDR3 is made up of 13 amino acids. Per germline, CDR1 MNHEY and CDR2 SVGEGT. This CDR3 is CASSFQGAYGYTF. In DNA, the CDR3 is TGTGCCAGCAGTTTTCAGGGGGCCTATGGCTACACCTTC.